A single sample gave rise to the 12 T cell receptor beta chains below, sequenced in a study of PD-1 blockade in classical Hodgkin lymphoma. Brentuximab vedotin exposure varied, and every patient relapsed after autologous stem cell transplantation. Data came from immunoSEQ multiplex PCR; TCRdb stores just in-frame clones and leaves some out. The top ten clones hold 32% of a sample with more than 30,000 clones, roughly four fifths of them seen once. Sequencing was performed on peripheral blood mononuclear cells (PBMCs), taken at baseline. Source of these receptors: a human donor with classical Hodgkin lymphoma.

This clone was counted between two and nine times. The V gene is TRBV19, the J gene TRBJ2-7; 7 bases are shared with TRBD2. Looked up from germline, CDR1 is LNHDA and CDR2 is SQIVND (reference sequence). The V gene end was trimmed by 5 bases and the J gene end by 4 bases; junction bases not matched to a gene: 11. This CDR3 has 15 amino acids. The CDR3 here is CASSSWEGSSYEQYF. The CDR3 DNA is TGTGCCAGTAGTTCCTGGGAGGGAAGTTCATACGAGCAGTACTTC. Filled out from reference TRBV19 and TRBJ2-7, the complete variable domain reads DGGITQSPKYLFRKEGQNVTLSCEQNLNHDAMYWYRQDPGQGLRLIYYSQIVNDFQKGDIAEGYSVSREKKESFPLTVTSAQKNPTAFYLCASSSWEGSSYEQYFGPGTRLTVT.

The chain joins TRBV7-9 to TRBJ2-1; 8 bases agree with TRBD1. Trimming took 4 bases from V and 7 from J; bases not matched to a gene: 9. Germline CDR1 reads SEHNR; CDR2 reads FQNEAQ (reference sequence). The CDR3 covers 15 residues. CDR3 sequence (DNA): TGTGCCAGCAGCTCCGGACAGGGCGGTTGGAATGAGCAGTTCTTC. Translated, it gives CASSSGQGGWNEQFF.

The J gene is TRBJ2-3, the V gene TRBV30, with D possibly being TRBD1 or TRBD2 (6 bases each). V dropped 2 bases and J dropped 4 bases, with 19 bases sitting between them. Germline V gene lookup returns CDR1 GTSNPN and CDR2 SVGIG (reference sequence). The length of the CDR3 is 16 residues. As DNA, the CDR3 is TGTGCCTGGAGTAGGGGGGCAGGGGTTTTTGCAGATACGCAGTATTTT. It specifies CAWSRGAGVFADTQYF.

The V and J genes are TRBV7-2 and TRBJ1-3; D not resolved. Trimming stripped 3 bases from V and 7 bases from J, with 10 bases between. The germline gives CDR1 SGHTA, CDR2 FQGNSA. CDR3 length equals 13 residues. In DNA, the CDR3 is TGTGCCAGCAGCTTCGACCGCCAGAACACCATATATTTT. It yields the protein CASSFDRQNTIYF. Full variable domain (rest looked up from reference TRBV7-2 and TRBJ1-3): GAGVSQSPSNKVTEKGKDVELRCDPISGHTALYWYRQSLGQGLEFLIYFQGNSAPDKSGLPSDRFSAERTGGSVSTLTIQRTQQEDSAVYLCASSFDRQNTIYFGEGSWLTVV.

The gene calls are TRBV6-5 and TRBJ1-3; weak D call: TRBD1 (6 bases). V lost 5 bases and J 4 bases, leaving 9 bases between the germline ends. CDR3 length equals 13 residues. Germline values: CDR1 MNHEY, CDR2 SVGAGI. The CDR3 loop reads CASSQGQGNTIYF. As DNA, the CDR3 is TGTGCCAGCAGTCAAGGACAGGGAAACACCATATATTTT.

V usage is TRBV6-6 and J usage is TRBJ1-4; TRBD1 matches 9 bases. The V gene's germline CDR1 is MNHNY and CDR2 SVGAGI (reference sequence). The CDR3 loop spans 14 amino acids. Trimming at V came to 6 bases and at J to 5 bases, leaving 4 bases not matched to a gene. The CDR3 protein is CASRPGTGNEKLFF. CDR3 sequence (DNA): TGTGCCAGCAGACCTGGGACAGGGAATGAAAAACTGTTTTTT.

The V and J genes are TRBV11-3 and TRBJ2-5; 8 bases agree with TRBD1. Germline V gives CDR1 SGHNT, CDR2 YENEEA. V shed 3 bases and J 5 bases; nucleotides not matched to a gene: 5. This CDR3 comprises 14 residues. The CDR3, as DNA: TGTGCCAGCAGCTTCACAGGGGGTGGGGAGACCCAGTACTTC. This encodes CASSFTGGGETQYF.

The V and J genes are TRBV2 and TRBJ2-5, with a tentative D call TRBD1 (5 bases). V lost 0 bases to trimming and J lost 5 bases, with 13 bases between them. This CDR3 comprises 15 residues. Germline-derived CDR1 and CDR2 are SNHLY and FYNNEI. As DNA, the CDR3 is TGTGCCAGCAGTGAAGCGCTAGGGGCGCGGGAGACCCAGTACTTC. Translation: CASSEALGARETQYF.

This sequence joins TRBV15 and TRBJ2-3; D unresolved. Germline V gene lookup returns CDR1 LNHNV and CDR2 YYDKDF (reference sequence). Between the trimmed V and J ends, which lost 0 bases and 5 bases, there was a span of 12 bases. The CDR3 has 15 residues. Written as DNA, the CDR3 is TGTGCCACCAGCAGAGATCGCCCGGCCCGAGATACGCAGTATTTT. Protein sequence: CATSRDRPARDTQYF.

The chain uses TRBV7-2 and TRBJ2-4; weak D call: TRBD1 (6 bases). In germline, CDR1 is SGHTA, CDR2 FQGNSA. The CDR3 consists of 16 residues. Trimming pared 3 bases from V and 1 base from J, leaving 13 bases between. This CDR3 is CASSFTGPTAKNIQYF. CDR3 bases: TGTGCCAGCAGCTTCACAGGGCCCACGGCCAAAAACATTCAGTACTTC.

This chain uses TRBV11-3 with TRBJ2-5; D may correspond to TRBD1 or TRBD2 (6 bases each). CDR3 length: 14 residues. The germline V gene encodes CDR1 SGHNT and CDR2 YENEEA. Between the trimmed V and J ends, which lost 7 bases and 1 base, there was a span of 13 bases. CDR3 loop: CASTIGGIQETQYF. The CDR3 coding sequence is TGTGCCAGCACCATAGGGGGGATCCAAGAGACCCAGTACTTC.

The chain is built from TRBV6-9 and TRBJ2-7; D not resolved. Germline CDR1 reads MNHGY; CDR2 reads SVAAGI. V shed 3 bases and J shed 5 bases, with 14 bases lying between them. The CDR3 is 14 amino acids. In DNA, the CDR3 is TGTGCCAGCAGTTACTCGGCAGGATTGCACGAGCAGTACTTC. It translates to CASSYSAGLHEQYF.